This is a list of T cell receptor beta chains from one sample in a study of cytomegalovirus exposure and HLA in healthy donors. The assay was immunoSEQ multiplex PCR, and TCRdb's table has in-frame clones only and misses some. Of about 190,000 clones in the sample, roughly three quarters are singletons; the top ten hold approximately 1.5%. Sample: PBMCs. All receptors derive from a woman between 18 and 29 years old in good health and CMV-seronegative. CDR3s include the opening cysteine and the closing phenylalanine or tryptophan. A D gene is named only where the DNA matches it firmly. Some rows mark clone size as missing; the rest say once, few, many or name a class of expanded clone.

v_call	j_call	d_call	clone_size	cdr3_nt	cdr3_aa
TRBV11-2	TRBJ2-7	.	.	TGTGCCATAAGGGAGGTGAACTCCTACGAGCAGTACTTC	CAIREVNSYEQYF
TRBV30	TRBJ2-1	TRBD2	.	TGTGCCTGCCTCGGGGGCATTCTAAGCGGGAGGGCCTCTGGTTCCTACAATGAGCAGTTCTTC	CACLGGILSGRASGSYNEQFF
TRBV7-3	TRBJ1-2	.	few	TGTGCCAGCAGCTTAGGTTCCGGGTCCTATGGCTACACCTTC	CASSLGSGSYGYTF
TRBV4-3	TRBJ2-1	TRBD2	.	TGCGCCAGCAGCCAAGAAGGTGGGAGGGCTGTTGAGCAGTTCTTC	CASSQEGGRAVEQFF
TRBV5-1	TRBJ1-3	.	.	TGCGCCAGCAGCTTGACCACCGGGACACCGAGCTTCTCTGGAAACACCATATATTTT	CASSLTTGTPSFSGNTIYF
TRBV18	TRBJ2-1	.	.	TGTGCCAGCTCACCAGAGGACCTAGGGAGCTCCTACAATGAGCAGTTCTTC	CASSPEDLGSSYNEQFF
TRBV28	TRBJ2-7	.	.	TGTGCCAGCAGGGCCCGAGGCCACCTAGAGCAGTACTTC	CASRARGHLEQYF
TRBV7-2	TRBJ2-1	TRBD1	.	TGTGCCAGCAGCTTAGATCGGGGGACAGGGGCTGACAATGAGCAGTTCTTC	CASSLDRGTGADNEQFF
TRBV9	TRBJ2-7	TRBD1	.	TGTGCCAGCAGCACTCGGAGGGGGACAGGCTACGAGCAGTACTTC	CASSTRRGTGYEQYF
TRBV4-3	TRBJ2-1	TRBD2	.	TGCGCCAGCAGCCGCAGACTAGCGGGAGGGTTATACAATGAGCAGTTCTTC	CASSRRLAGGLYNEQFF
TRBV6-5	TRBJ2-3	TRBD1	.	TGTGCCAGCAGGTGGGACAGGGCCAGGGATACGCAGTATTTT	CASRWDRARDTQYF
TRBV11-2	TRBJ2-3	.	.	TGTGCCAGCACCTCTCTCTGGGCCGATACAGATACGCAGTATTTT	CASTSLWADTDTQYF
TRBV9	TRBJ1-1	.	.	TGTGCCAGCAGCGTAGGTAGTTACACTGAAGCTTTCTTT	CASSVGSYTEAFF
TRBV10-3	TRBJ2-7	.	.	TGTGCCATCAGTGCCGACAGGCCCTCCGGCTACGAGCAGTACTTC	CAISADRPSGYEQYF
TRBV6-5	TRBJ1-2	TRBD1	.	TGTGCCAGCAGGAAACAGGGGGCTAACTATGGCTACACCTTC	CASRKQGANYGYTF
TRBV7-3	TRBJ2-7	TRBD1	.	TGTGCCAGCAGCTTACTGGGACAGGGCGACGAGCAGTACTTC	CASSLLGQGDEQYF
TRBV27	TRBJ2-3	TRBD2	.	TGTGCCAGCAGTTTTCAATGGACTAGCGGGGCTCAACGGGCAGATACGCAGTATTTT	CASSFQWTSGAQRADTQYF
TRBV5-4	TRBJ2-5	.	.	TGTGCCAGCAGCTCCAAAGGAGGTGTGGAGACCCAGTACTTC	CASSSKGGVETQYF
TRBV6-5	TRBJ1-1	.	few	TGTGCCAGCAGACTATTTATGAACACTGAAGCTTTCTTT	CASRLFMNTEAFF
TRBV7-3	TRBJ2-2	.	.	TGTGCCAGCAGCTTATCAGGGACAATCACCGGGGAGCTGTTTTTT	CASSLSGTITGELFF
TRBV5-1	TRBJ2-3	.	.	TGCGCCAGCAGCTCGGGGACACCCACAGATACGCAGTATTTT	CASSSGTPTDTQYF
TRBV28	TRBJ1-2	TRBD1	.	TGTGCCAGCAGCGACAGGGCCTATGGCTACACCTTC	CASSDRAYGYTF
TRBV19	TRBJ1-6	TRBD1	.	TGTGCCAGTAGTACCCAAGACAGGGGAATACCACCCCTCCACTTT	CASSTQDRGIPPLHF
TRBV19	TRBJ2-1	.	.	TGTGCCAGTAGTATAGATAATCGGAATGAGCAGTTCTTC	CASSIDNRNEQFF
TRBV5-1	TRBJ1-1	.	.	TGCGCCAGCGACCTCGGGGGGGGCTCCAGGGCCCCAGAAGCTTTCTTT	CASDLGGGSRAPEAFF
TRBV28	TRBJ2-1	TRBD2	.	TGTGCCAGCAGTTTGTCTAGCGGGAGGGGATACAATGAGCAGTTCTTC	CASSLSSGRGYNEQFF
TRBV19	TRBJ2-3	TRBD2	.	TGTGCCAGTAGCGTACTAGCGGGGGCGGAAGATACGCAGTATTTT	CASSVLAGAEDTQYF
TRBV11-2	TRBJ2-3	TRBD2	.	TGTGCCAGCAGTGCGGGGGGTTACACAGATACGCAGTATTTT	CASSAGGYTDTQYF
TRBV18	TRBJ1-1	.	few	TGTGCCAGCTCACCCCAAAAAATGAACACTGAAGCTTTCTTT	CASSPQKMNTEAFF
TRBV7-9	TRBJ2-7	TRBD2	few	TGTGCCAGCAGCCGCCGGGGAGGGCTACCGGAGCAGTACTTC	CASSRRGGLPEQYF
TRBV7-9	TRBJ2-3	TRBD2	.	TGTGCCAGCAGCCCCGGACTAGCGGATACGCAGTATTTT	CASSPGLADTQYF
TRBV6-4	TRBJ1-5	.	.	TGTGCCAGCAGTGACTTACAGGGATTGAGGCAGCCCCAGCATTTT	CASSDLQGLRQPQHF
TRBV5-1	TRBJ1-1	.	few	TGCGCCAGCAGGGAGGCCTACACTGAAGCTTTCTTT	CASREAYTEAFF